Included here is one T cell receptor (beta chain) sequence, with context. As yet, its antigen is unknown. This entry comes from a study of post-analysis software for immune sequencing data. Study information: Patients had relapsing-remitting, secondary progressive or progressive-relapsing multiple sclerosis; some lacked subtype.

Study results and caveats: Normalized Chao1 diversity in multiple sclerosis patients fell significantly below that of controls.

Unique-molecular-identifier-tagged TCR beta cDNA libraries were used. Yield was roughly 0.5 million cDNA molecules from approximately 0.95 to 9.8 million T cells. TCRdb re-derived calls from the PCR reads in MiXCR, one entry per CDR3 protein. The sample contains 740,000 or so distinct CDR3 sequences, roughly half of which appear only once. Material for sequencing was blood. The clonotype originates from a girl between 10 and 17 years old with multiple sclerosis.

The CDR3 DNA follows: TGTGCCAGCAGTCCGGACAGCCCCCATGGCTACACCTTC. Protein product: CASSPDSPHGYTF. The chain has TRBV2 and TRBJ1-2; a possible D gene is TRBD1 (6 bases). Germline V gives CDR1 SNHLY, CDR2 FYNNEI. Between the trimmed V and J ends, which lost 5 bases and 6 bases, there was a span of 13 bases. The CDR3 has 13 amino acids.